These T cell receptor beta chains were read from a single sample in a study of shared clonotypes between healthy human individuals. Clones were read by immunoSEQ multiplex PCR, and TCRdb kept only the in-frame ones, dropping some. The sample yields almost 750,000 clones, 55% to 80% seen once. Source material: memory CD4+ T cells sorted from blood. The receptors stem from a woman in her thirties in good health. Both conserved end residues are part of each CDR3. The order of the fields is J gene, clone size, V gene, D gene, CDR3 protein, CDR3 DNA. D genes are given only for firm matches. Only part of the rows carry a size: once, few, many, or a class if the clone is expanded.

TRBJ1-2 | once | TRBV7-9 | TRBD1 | CASDRQGLNYGYTF | TGTGCCAGCGATAGACAGGGTTTAAACTATGGCTACACCTTC
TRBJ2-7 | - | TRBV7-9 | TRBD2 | CASSLTSGVSYEQYF | TGTGCCAGCAGCTTGACTAGCGGGGTCTCCTACGAGCAGTACTTC
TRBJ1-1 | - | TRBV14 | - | CASSRNGGRPEAFF | TGTGCCAGCAGCCGTAATGGGGGCCGTCCTGAAGCTTTCTTT
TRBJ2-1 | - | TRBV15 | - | CATSRERNEQFF | TGTGCCACCAGCAGAGAGAGGAATGAGCAGTTCTTC
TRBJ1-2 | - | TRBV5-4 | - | CASSLAGSFVHGYTF | TGTGCCAGCAGCTTGGCCGGAAGTTTTGTCCATGGCTACACCTTC
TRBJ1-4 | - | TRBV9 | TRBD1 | CASSQGTAEKLFF | TGTGCCAGCAGCCAGGGGACAGCTGAAAAACTGTTTTTT
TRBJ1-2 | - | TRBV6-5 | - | CASSTGYLKGYTF | TGTGCCAGCAGTACCGGATACCTGAAGGGCTACACCTTC
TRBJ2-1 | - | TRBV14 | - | CASSHFRQSTKYNEQFF | TGTGCCAGCAGCCACTTTCGACAGTCAACCAAATACAATGAGCAGTTCTTC
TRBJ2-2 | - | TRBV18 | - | CASSPVRSAANTGELFF | TGTGCCAGCTCACCGGTAAGATCGGCCGCGAACACCGGGGAGCTGTTTTTT
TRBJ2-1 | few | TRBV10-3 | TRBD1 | CAISEPTGEQFF | TGTGCCATCAGTGAGCCGACAGGGGAGCAGTTCTTC
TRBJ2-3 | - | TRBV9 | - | CASSPRGGQVTDTQYF | TGTGCCAGCAGCCCCCGCGGAGGTCAAGTCACAGATACGCAGTATTTT
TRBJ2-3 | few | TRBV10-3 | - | CAIREGDTDTQYF | TGTGCCATCAGAGAGGGGGACACAGATACGCAGTATTTT
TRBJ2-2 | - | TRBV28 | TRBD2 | CASTPGLAVTGELFF | TGTGCCAGCACCCCGGGACTAGCCGTCACCGGGGAGCTGTTTTTT
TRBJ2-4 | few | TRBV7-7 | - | CASRSGWEAKNIQYF | TGTGCCAGCAGGAGCGGGTGGGAGGCCAAAAACATTCAGTACTTC
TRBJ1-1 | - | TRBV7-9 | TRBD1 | CASSFERQGLFRAFF | TGTGCCAGCAGCTTCGAAAGACAGGGACTTTTTCGGGCTTTCTTT
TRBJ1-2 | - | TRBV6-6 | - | CASSPAEGLTNYGYTF | TGTGCCAGCAGTCCCGCAGAGGGGCTGACTAACTATGGCTACACCTTC
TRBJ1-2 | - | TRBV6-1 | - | CASSEFTQANYGYTF | TGTGCCAGCAGTGAATTCACGCAGGCCAACTATGGCTACACCTTC
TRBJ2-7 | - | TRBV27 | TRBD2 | CASRSAGTSGSYEQYF | TGTGCCAGCAGATCCGCCGGGACTAGCGGGAGCTACGAGCAGTACTTC
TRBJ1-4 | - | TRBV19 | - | CASMRGGATNEKLFF | TGTGCCAGTATGCGGGGCGGAGCAACTAATGAAAAACTGTTTTTT
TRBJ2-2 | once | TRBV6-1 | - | CASFGGSFFTGELFF | TGTGCCAGCTTTGGGGGGAGCTTCTTCACCGGGGAGCTGTTTTTT
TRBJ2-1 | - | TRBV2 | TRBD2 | CASKGLADLQFF | TGTGCCAGCAAGGGACTAGCGGACTTGCAGTTCTTC
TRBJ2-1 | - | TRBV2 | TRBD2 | CASSKRLVGYQRGYNEQFF | TGTGCCAGCAGTAAAAGGTTGGTGGGGTACCAGCGGGGTTACAATGAGCAGTTCTTC
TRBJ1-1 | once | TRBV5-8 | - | CASSLWTRRDTEAFF | TGTGCCAGCAGCTTATGGACCCGGAGGGACACTGAAGCTTTCTTT
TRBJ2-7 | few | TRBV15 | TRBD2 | CATSRNREVHEQYF | TGTGCCACCAGCAGAAACCGGGAGGTCCACGAGCAGTACTTC
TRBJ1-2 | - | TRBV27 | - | CASSPGRGGGYTF | TGTGCCAGCAGCCCCGGCCGGGGTGGCGGCTACACCTTC
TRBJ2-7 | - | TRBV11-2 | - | CASGLDGGLYEQYF | TGTGCCAGCGGACTTGACGGGGGACTCTACGAGCAGTACTTC
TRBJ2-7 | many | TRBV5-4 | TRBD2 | CASSRTSGSRTYEQYF | TGTGCCAGCAGCAGGACTAGCGGGAGTCGAACCTACGAGCAGTACTTC
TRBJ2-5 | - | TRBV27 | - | CASSLRGQETQYF | TGTGCCAGCAGTTTACGGGGGCAAGAGACCCAGTACTTC
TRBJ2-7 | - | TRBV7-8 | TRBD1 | CASSFSWTGMYEQYF | TGTGCCAGCAGCTTCTCTTGGACAGGGATGTACGAGCAGTACTTC